This TCR beta chain derives from a study of Tregs in tolerant kidney transplant recipients. Mixed chimerism was transient after nonmyeloablative marrow transplants from related graft donors. This table comes from immunoSEQ multiplex PCR, and its TCRdb copy is limited to in-frame clones, with some not included. The sample consists of 20,000 to 25,000 clones, 81% of them appearing once. The CDR3 is 12 amino acids. Germline V gene sequence: CDR1 GTSNPN, CDR2 SVGIG (reference sequence). V gave up 6 bases and J gave up 5 bases; unmatched junction bases: 6. Study outcomes and limitations: Some patients' samples used different primers over time, so nucleotide sequences weren't comparable.

A note on this clone: Its cognate antigen is unknown.

The chain carries TRBV30 and TRBJ2-7, with TRBD1 identical over 8 bases. The receptor's source is a human patient who received a combined kidney and bone marrow transplant. Some T cells may be the graft donor's. This specimen was CD8+ T cells from blood (PBMCs), taken 6 months after the transplant. In nucleotides, the CDR3 is TGTGCCTGCGACAGGGGCGGGAACGAGCAGTACTTC. Encoded protein: CACDRGGNEQYF.